The clone carrying this T cell receptor beta chain was observed a single time. This sample was taken from a study of blood T cell repertoires in COVID-19. This CDR3 is 15 amino acids long. The V segment lost 0 bases and the J segment 5 bases; nucleotides outside the gene matches: 4. Germline V gene lookup returns CDR1 SGHRS and CDR2 YFSETQ. Clones were read by immunoSEQ multiplex PCR, and TCRdb kept only the in-frame ones, dropping some. The table lists around 100,000 clones, around nine tenths of them singletons, with 1.9% in the top ten. The receptor's source is a woman in her 50s with COVID-19, enrolled during active disease. The V gene is TRBV5-1, the J gene TRBJ1-4; the match to TRBD1 covers 7 bases. Sequences were obtained from peripheral blood. The CDR3 protein is CASSLDGRGNEKLFF. The CDR3 nucleotides read TGCGCCAGCAGCTTGGATGGCAGGGGGAATGAAAAACTGTTTTTT.